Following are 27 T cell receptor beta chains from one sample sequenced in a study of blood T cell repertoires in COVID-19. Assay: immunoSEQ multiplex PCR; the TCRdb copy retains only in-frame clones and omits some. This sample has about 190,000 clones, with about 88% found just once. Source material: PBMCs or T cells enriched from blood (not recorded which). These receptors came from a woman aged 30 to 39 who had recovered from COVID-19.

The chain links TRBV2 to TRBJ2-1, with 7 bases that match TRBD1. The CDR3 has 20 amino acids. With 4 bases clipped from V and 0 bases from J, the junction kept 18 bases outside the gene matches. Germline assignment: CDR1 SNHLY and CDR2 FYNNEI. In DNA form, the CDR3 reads TGTGCCAGCAGTGTCCCTGGGACAGATATTACTTCGAGCTCCTACAATGAGCAGTTCTTC. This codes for CASSVPGTDITSSSYNEQFF.

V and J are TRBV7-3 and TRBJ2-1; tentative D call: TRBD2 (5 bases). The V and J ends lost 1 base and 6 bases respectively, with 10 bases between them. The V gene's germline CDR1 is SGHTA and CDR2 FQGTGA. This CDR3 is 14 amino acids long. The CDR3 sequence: CASSLSGLRNEQFF. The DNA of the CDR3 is TGTGCCAGCAGCTTAAGCGGGCTGCGCAATGAGCAGTTCTTC.

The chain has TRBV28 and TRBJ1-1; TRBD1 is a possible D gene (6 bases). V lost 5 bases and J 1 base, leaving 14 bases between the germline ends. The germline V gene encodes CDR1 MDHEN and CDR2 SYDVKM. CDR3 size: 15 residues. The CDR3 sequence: CASSTYQGRNTEAFF. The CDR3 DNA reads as TGTGCCAGCAGTACTTATCAGGGGAGGAACACTGAAGCTTTCTTT.

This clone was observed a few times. The CDR3 is CASSPAGPYEQYF. The CDR3 nucleotides are TGTGCCAGCAGTCCAGCGGGACCCTACGAGCAGTACTTC. The J gene is TRBJ2-7, the V gene TRBV27; 7 bases map to TRBD2. Germline V gene sequence: CDR1 MNHEY, CDR2 SMNVEV (reference sequence). The V gene end was trimmed by 5 bases and the J gene end by 2 bases; junction bases not matched to a gene: 3. The CDR3 is made up of 13 amino acids.

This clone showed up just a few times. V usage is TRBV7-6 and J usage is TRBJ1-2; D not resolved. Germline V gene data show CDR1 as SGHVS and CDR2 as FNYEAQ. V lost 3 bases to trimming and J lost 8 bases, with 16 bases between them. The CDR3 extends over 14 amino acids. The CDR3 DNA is TGTGCCAGCAGCTTGAACCGGGAAAACGGGGGCTACACCTTC. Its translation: CASSLNRENGGYTF.

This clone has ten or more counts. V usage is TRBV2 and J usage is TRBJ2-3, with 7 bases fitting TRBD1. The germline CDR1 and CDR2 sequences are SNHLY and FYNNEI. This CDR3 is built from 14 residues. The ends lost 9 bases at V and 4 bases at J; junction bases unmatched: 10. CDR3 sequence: CASYRRTGADTQYF. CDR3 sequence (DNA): TGTGCCAGTTATCGACGAACAGGGGCAGATACGCAGTATTTT.

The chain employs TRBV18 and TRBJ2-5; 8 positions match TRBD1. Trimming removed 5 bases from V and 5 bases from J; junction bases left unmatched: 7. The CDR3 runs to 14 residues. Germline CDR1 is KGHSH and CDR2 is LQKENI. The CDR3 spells CASSTSGTGETQYF. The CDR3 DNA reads TGTGCCAGCTCAACTTCCGGGACAGGCGAGACCCAGTACTTC.

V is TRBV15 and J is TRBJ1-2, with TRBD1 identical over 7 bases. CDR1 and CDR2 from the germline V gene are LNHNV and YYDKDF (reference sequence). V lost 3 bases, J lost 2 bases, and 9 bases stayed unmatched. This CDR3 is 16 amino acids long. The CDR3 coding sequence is TGTGCCACCAGCAGGGCGGGACAGACCGAAAACTATGGCTACACCTTC. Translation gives CATSRAGQTENYGYTF.

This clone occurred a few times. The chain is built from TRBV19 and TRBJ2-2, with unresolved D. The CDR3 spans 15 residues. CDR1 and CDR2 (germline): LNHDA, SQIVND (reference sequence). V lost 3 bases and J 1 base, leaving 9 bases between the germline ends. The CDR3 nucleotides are TGTGCCAGTAGTATTTACCTCAGGAACACCGGGGAGCTGTTTTTT. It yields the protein CASSIYLRNTGELFF. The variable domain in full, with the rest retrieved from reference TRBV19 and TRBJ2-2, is DGGITQSPKYLFRKEGQNVTLSCEQNLNHDAMYWYRQDPGQGLRLIYYSQIVNDFQKGDIAEGYSVSREKKESFPLTVTSAQKNPTAFYLCASSIYLRNTGELFFGEGSRLTVL.

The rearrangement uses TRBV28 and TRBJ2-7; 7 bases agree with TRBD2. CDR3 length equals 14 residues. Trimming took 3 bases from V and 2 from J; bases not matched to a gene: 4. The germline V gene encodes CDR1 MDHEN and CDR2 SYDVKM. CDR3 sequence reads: CASSFRAGTYEQYF. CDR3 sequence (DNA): TGTGCCAGCAGTTTTAGAGCGGGAACCTACGAGCAGTACTTC.

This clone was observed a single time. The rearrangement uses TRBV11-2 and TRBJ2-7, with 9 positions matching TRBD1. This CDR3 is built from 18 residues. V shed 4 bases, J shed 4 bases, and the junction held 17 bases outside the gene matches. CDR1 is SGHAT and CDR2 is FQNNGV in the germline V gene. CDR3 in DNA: TGTGCCAGCAGCTGGGATTTCCCTACAGGGGGCGCTGAATACGAGCAGTACTTC. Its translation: CASSWDFPTGGAEYEQYF.

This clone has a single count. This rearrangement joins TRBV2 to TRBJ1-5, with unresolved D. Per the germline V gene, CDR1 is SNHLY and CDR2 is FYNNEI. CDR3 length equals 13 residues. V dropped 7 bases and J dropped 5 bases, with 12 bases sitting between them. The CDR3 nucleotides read TGTGCCAGCAAGATAAGCGTGGATCAGCCCCAGCATTTT. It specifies CASKISVDQPQHF.

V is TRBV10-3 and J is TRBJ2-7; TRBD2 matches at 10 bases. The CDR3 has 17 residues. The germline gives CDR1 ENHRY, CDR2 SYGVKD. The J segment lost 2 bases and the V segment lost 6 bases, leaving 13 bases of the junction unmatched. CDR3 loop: CAISAFGASGGTYEQYF. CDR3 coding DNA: TGTGCCATCAGCGCCTTCGGGGCTAGCGGGGGTACCTACGAGCAGTACTTC.

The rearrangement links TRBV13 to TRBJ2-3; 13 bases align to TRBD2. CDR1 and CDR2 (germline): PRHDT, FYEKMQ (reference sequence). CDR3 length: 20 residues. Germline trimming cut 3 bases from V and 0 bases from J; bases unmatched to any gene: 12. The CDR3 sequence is CASSFTDGLAGALSTDTQYF. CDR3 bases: TGTGCCAGCAGCTTTACGGACGGACTAGCGGGGGCCCTGAGCACAGATACGCAGTATTTT.

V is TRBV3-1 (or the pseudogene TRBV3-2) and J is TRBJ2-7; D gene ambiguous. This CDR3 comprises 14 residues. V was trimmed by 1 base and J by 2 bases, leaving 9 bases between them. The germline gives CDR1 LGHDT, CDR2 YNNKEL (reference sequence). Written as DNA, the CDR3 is TGTGCCAGCAGCCAAGGGCCCCTGGCCTACGAGCAGTACTTC. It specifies CASSQGPLAYEQYF.

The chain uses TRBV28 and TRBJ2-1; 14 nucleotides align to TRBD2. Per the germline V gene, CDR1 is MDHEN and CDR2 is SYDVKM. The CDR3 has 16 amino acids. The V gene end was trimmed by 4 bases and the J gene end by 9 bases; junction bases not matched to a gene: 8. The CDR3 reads CASSSRLAGGPGEQFF. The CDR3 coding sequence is TGTGCCAGCAGTTCTAGACTAGCGGGGGGGCCAGGTGAGCAGTTCTTC.

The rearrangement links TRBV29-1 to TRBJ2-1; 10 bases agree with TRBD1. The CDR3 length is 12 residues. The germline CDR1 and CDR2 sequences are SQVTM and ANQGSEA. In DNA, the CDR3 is TGCAGAGCCGGGACAGGGGAACGTGAGCAGTTCTTC. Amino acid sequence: CRAGTGEREQFF.

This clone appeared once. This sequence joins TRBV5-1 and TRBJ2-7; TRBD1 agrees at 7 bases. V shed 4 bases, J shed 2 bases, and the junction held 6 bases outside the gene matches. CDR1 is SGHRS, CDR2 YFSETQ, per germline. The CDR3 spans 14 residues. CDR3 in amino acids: CASSMGQPPYEQYV. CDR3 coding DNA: TGCGCCAGCAGCATGGGACAGCCCCCCTACGAGCAGTACGTC.

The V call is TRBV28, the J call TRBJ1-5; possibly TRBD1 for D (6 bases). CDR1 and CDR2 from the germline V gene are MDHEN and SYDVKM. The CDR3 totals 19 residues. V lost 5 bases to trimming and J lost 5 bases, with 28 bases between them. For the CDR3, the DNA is TGTGCCAGCAGTCCCCCTCCTGGCAGGGGCGAACCGAAATATCAGCCCCAGCATTTT. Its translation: CASSPPPGRGEPKYQPQHF.

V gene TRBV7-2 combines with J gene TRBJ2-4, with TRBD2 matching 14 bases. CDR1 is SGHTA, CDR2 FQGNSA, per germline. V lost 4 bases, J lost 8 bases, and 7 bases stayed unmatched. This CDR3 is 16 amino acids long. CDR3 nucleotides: TGTGCCAGCAGCTCGGGACTAGCGGGAGCTTTTGACATTCAGTACTTC. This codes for CASSSGLAGAFDIQYF.

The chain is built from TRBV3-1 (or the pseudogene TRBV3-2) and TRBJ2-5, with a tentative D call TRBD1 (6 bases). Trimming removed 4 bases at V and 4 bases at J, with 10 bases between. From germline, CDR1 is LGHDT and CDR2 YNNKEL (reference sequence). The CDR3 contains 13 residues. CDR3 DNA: TGTGCCAGCAGCCGCGGACAGCTAGAGACCCAGTACTTC. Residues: CASSRGQLETQYF.

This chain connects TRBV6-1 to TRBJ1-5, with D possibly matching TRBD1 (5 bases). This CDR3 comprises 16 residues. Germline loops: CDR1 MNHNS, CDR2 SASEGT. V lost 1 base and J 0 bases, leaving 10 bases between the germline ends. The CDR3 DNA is TGTGCCAGCAGTGAAGGACAGCTCTATAGCAATCAGCCCCAGCATTTT. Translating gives CASSEGQLYSNQPQHF.

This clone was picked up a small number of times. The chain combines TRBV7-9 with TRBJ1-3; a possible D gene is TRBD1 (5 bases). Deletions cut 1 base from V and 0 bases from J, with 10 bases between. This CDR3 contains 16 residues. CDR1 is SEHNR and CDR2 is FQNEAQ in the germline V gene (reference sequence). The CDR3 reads CASSLDRSGSGNTIYF. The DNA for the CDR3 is TGTGCCAGCAGCTTAGACAGGTCCGGCTCTGGAAACACCATATATTTT. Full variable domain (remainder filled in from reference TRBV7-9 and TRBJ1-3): DTGVSQNPRHKITKRGQNVTFRCDPISEHNRLYWYRQTLGQGPEFLTYFQNEAQLEKSRLLSDRFSAERPKGSFSTLEIQRTEQGDSAMYLCASSLDRSGSGNTIYFGEGSWLTVV.

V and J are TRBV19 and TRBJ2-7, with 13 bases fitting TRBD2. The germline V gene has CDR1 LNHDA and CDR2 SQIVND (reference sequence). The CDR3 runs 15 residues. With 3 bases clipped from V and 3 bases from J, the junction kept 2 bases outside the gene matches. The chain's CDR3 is CASSITSGGDYEQYV. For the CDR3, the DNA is TGTGCCAGTAGTATCACTAGCGGGGGGGACTACGAGCAGTACGTC.

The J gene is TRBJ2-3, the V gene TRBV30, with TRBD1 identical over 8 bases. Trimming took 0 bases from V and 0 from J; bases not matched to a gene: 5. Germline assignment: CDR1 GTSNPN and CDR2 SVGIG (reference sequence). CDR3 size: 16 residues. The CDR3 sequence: CAWSVGQGASTDTQYF. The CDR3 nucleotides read TGTGCCTGGAGTGTGGGGCAGGGGGCTAGCACAGATACGCAGTATTTT. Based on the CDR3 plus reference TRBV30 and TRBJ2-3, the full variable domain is SQTIHQWPATLVQPVGSPLSLECTVEGTSNPNLYWYRQAAGRGLQLLFYSVGIGQISSEVPQNLSASRPQDRQFILSSKKLLLSDSGFYLCAWSVGQGASTDTQYFGPGTRLTVL.

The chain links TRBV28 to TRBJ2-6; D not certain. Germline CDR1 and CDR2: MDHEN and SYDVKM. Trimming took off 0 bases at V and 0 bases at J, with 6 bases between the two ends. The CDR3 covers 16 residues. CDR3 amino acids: CASSLWSNSGANVLTF. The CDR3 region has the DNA TGTGCCAGCAGTTTATGGTCCAACTCTGGGGCCAACGTCCTGACTTTC.

The CDR3: CASSEGATQYF. CDR3 bases: TGTGCCAGCAGTGAAGGGGCTACGCAGTATTTT. The chain recombines TRBV6-1 with TRBJ2-3; D gene uncertain. Per germline, CDR1 MNHNS and CDR2 SASEGT. CDR3 length equals 11 residues. V was clipped by 1 base and J by 8 bases, with 4 bases between them.